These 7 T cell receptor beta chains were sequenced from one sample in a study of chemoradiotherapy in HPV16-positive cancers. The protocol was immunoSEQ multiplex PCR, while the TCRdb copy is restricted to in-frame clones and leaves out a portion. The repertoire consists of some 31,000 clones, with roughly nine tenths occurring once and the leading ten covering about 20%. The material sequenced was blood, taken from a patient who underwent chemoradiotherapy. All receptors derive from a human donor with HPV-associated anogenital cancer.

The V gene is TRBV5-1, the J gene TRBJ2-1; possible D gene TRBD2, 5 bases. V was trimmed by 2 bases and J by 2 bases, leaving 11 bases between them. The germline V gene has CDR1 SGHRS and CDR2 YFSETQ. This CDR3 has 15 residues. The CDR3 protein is CASSFTAGTYNEQFF. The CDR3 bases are TGCGCCAGCAGCTTCACCGCGGGTACCTACAATGAGCAGTTCTTC.

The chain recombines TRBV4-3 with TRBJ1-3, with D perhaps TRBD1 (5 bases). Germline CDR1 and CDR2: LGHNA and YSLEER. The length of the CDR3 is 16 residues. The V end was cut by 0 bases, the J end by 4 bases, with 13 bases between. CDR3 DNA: TGCGCCAGCAGCCAAGATCTAGGGGTTCGAGGAAACACCATATATTTT. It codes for CASSQDLGVRGNTIYF.

The CDR3 region is CASTPSRNTEAFF. The CDR3 DNA sequence: TGTGCCAGCACCCCTTCTCGGAACACTGAAGCTTTCTTT. The genes are TRBV27 and TRBJ1-1; no firm D call. With 7 bases removed from V and 1 base from J, the gap between germline ends came to 10 bases. This CDR3 has 13 residues. Germline CDR1 MNHEY, CDR2 SMNVEV (reference sequence).

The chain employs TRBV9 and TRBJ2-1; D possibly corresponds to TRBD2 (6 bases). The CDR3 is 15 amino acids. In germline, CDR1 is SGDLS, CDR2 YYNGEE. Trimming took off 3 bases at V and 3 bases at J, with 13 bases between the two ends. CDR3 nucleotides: TGTGCCAGCAGCGCCTTGGGGGGTGGCTACAATGAGCAGTTCTTC. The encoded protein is CASSALGGGYNEQFF.

The CDR3 spells CASRARTSEANTGELFF. The DNA of the CDR3 is TGTGCCAGCAGAGCGCGGACTAGTGAAGCTAACACCGGGGAGCTGTTTTTT. V usage is TRBV4-2 and J usage is TRBJ2-2, with 7 nucleotides matching TRBD2. CDR1 is LGHNA, CDR2 YNFKEQ, per germline. This CDR3 contains 17 residues. Germline trimming cut 6 bases from V and 2 bases from J; bases unmatched to any gene: 12.

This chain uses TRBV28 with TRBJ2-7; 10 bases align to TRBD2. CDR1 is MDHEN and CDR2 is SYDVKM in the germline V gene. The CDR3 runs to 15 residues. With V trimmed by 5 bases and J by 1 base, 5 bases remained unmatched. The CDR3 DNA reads TGTGCCAGCAGTCGAGGACTAGCGGAGTCCTACGAGCAGTACTTC. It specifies CASSRGLAESYEQYF.

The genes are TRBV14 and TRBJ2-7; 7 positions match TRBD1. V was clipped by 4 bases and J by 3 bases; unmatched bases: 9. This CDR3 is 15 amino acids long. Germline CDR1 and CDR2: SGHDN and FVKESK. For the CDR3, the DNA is TGTGCCAGCAGCCGCCGGACAGGAGTCTACTACGAGCAGTACTTC. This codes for CASSRRTGVYYEQYF.